This section outlines one T cell receptor beta chain sequence together with its context. Its antigen remains unknown. This sample was taken from a study of T cells in pancreatic ductal adenocarcinoma. Selected pancreatic ductal adenocarcinoma patients had undergone surgery without neoadjuvant therapy. Study-level findings and limits: Mean clonality was approximately 0.1 in tumors and around 0.065 in blood, not significantly different. Blood had more productive templates and around 8.2-fold more unique clonotypes than tumor.

Germline lookup yields CDR1 SGHRS and CDR2 YFSETQ. V trimming: 4 bases; J trimming: 1 base; junction bases outside the gene matches: 7. This CDR3 has 16 amino acids. Here immunoSEQ multiplex PCR was the method, and the copy in TCRdb shows in-frame clones only, minus some. Of roughly 100,000 clones in the sample, around 96% were seen once. The chain links TRBV5-1 to TRBJ2-2, with 7 bases aligning to TRBD2. The receptor was derived from a human donor with pancreatic ductal adenocarcinoma. Sequenced material: PBMCs. This CDR3 reads CASSPAGRGNTGELFF. The CDR3 nucleotides are TGCGCCAGCAGCCCGGCTGGGAGGGGGAACACCGGGGAGCTGTTTTTT. Drawing the rest from reference TRBV5-1 and TRBJ2-2, the complete variable domain is KAGVTQTPRYLIKTRGQQVTLSCSPISGHRSVSWYQQTPGQGLQFLFEYFSETQRNKGNFPGRFSGRQFSNSRSEMNVSTLELGDSALYLCASSPAGRGNTGELFFGEGSRLTVL.